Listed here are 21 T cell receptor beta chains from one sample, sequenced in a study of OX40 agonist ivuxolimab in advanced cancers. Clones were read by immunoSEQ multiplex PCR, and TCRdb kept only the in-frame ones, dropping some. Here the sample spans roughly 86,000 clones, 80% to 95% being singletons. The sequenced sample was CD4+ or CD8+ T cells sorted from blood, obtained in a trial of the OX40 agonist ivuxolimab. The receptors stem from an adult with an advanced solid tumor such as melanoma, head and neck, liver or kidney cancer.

CDR3 sequence (DNA): TGTGCCAGCAGCGGGGCCTCCTACGAGCAGTACTTC. Its protein product is CASSGASYEQYF. This rearrangement joins TRBV7-9 to TRBJ2-7, with TRBD1 as a possible D gene (5 bases). There are 12 residues in the CDR3. Germline-derived CDR1 and CDR2 are SEHNR and FQNEAQ (reference sequence). V shed 5 bases and J shed 0 bases, with 5 bases lying between them.

The CDR3 loop reads CASSPKGAGGPGAGELFF. The CDR3 region has the DNA TGTGCCAGTAGCCCCAAGGGAGCGGGAGGGCCCGGGGCCGGGGAGCTGTTTTTT. The chain employs TRBV19 and TRBJ2-2, with TRBD2 matching 10 bases. Trimming took 6 bases from V and 6 from J; bases not matched to a gene: 16. Germline V gene sequence: CDR1 LNHDA, CDR2 SQIVND (reference sequence). There are 18 residues in the CDR3.

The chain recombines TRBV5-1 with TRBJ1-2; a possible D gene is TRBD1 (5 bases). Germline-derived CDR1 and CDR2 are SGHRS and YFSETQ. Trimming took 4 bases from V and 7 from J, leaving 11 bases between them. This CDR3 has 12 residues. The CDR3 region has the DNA TGCGCCAGCAGCCCGAGGGGAGGTGGCTACACCTTC. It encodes CASSPRGGGYTF.

CDR3 sequence (DNA): TGTGCCAGCAGACTATCGGGCCTGGGGGAGCAGTACTTC. It codes for CASRLSGLGEQYF. V gene TRBV28 combines with J gene TRBJ2-7; D not certain. CDR3 size: 13 residues. The germline V and J ends were trimmed by 6 bases and 7 bases, with 16 bases remaining between them. The germline gives CDR1 MDHEN, CDR2 SYDVKM.

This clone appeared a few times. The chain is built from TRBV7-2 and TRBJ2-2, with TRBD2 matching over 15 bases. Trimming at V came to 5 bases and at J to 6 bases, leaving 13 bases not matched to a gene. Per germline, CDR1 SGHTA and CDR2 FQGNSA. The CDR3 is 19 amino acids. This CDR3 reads CASSPPLRTSGGAAGELFF. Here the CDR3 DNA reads TGTGCCAGCAGCCCGCCTCTCAGGACTAGCGGGGGGGCCGCCGGGGAGCTGTTTTTT.

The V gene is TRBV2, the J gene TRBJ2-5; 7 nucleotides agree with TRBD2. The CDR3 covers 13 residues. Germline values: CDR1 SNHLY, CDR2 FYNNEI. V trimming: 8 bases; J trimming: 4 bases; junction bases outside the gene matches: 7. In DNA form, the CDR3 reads TGTGCCAGCTCCGGGCCGGGGGGAGAGACCCAGTACTTC. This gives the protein CASSGPGGETQYF. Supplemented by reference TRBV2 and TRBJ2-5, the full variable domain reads EPEVTQTPSHQVTQMGQEVILRCVPISNHLYFYWYRQILGQKVEFLVSFYNNEISEKSEIFDDQFSVERPDGSNFTLKIRSTKLEDSAMYFCASSGPGGETQYFGPGTRLLVL.

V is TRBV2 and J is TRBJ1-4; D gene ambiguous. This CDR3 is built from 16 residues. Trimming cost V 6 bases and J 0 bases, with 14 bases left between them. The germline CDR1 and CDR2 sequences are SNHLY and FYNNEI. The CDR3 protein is CASSDRWTATNEKLFF. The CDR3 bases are TGTGCCAGCAGCGACCGATGGACCGCAACTAATGAAAAACTGTTTTTT.

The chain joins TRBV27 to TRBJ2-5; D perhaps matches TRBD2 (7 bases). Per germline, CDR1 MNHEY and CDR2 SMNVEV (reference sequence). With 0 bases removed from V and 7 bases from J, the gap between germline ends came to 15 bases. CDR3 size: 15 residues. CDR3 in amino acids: CASSLSTGGLGTQYF. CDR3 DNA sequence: TGTGCCAGCAGTTTATCGACCGGGGGGCTGGGGACCCAGTACTTC.

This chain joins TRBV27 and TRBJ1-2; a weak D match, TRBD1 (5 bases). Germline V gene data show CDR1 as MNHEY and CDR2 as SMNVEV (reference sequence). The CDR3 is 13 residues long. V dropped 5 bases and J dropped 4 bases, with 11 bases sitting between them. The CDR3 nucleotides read TGTGCCAGCAGTCTCCGGGACGGCTATGGCTACACCTTC. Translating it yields CASSLRDGYGYTF.

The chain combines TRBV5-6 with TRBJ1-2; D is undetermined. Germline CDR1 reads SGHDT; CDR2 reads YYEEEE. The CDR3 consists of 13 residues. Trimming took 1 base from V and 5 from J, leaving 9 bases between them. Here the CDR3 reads CASSLFWQYGYTF. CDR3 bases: TGTGCCAGCAGCTTGTTTTGGCAGTATGGCTACACCTTC.

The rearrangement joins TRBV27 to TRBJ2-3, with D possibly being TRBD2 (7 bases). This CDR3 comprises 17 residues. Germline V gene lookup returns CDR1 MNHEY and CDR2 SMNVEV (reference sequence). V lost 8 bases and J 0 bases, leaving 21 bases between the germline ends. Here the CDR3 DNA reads TGTGCCAGCCGGGGGCGACTAGCTCTCCTTAGCACAGATACGCAGTATTTT. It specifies CASRGRLALLSTDTQYF.

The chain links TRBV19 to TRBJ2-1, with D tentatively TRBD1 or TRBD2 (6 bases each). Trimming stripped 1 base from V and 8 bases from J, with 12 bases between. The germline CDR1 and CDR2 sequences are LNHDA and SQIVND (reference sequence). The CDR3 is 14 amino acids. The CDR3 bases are TGTGCCAGTAGTATAGGGCGGAGGGGGGATGAGCAGTTCTTC. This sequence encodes CASSIGRRGDEQFF.

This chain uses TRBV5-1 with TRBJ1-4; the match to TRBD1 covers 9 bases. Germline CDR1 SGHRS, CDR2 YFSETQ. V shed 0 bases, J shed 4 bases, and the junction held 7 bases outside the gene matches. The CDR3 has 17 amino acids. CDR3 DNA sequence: TGCGCCAGCAGCTTGGACAGGGGGCAGATGGGTAATGAAAAACTGTTTTTT. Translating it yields CASSLDRGQMGNEKLFF.

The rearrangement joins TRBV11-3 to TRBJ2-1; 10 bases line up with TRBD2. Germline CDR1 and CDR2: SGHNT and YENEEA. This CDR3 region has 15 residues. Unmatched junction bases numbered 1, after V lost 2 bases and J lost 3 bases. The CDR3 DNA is TGTGCCAGCAGCTTACGGACTAGCGGCTACAATGAGCAGTTCTTC. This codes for CASSLRTSGYNEQFF.

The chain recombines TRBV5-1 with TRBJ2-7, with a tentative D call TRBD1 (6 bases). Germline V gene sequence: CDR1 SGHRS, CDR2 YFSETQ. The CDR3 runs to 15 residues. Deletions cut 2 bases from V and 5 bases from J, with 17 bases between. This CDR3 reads CASSFRQGYRDEQYF. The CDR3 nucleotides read TGCGCCAGCAGCTTTAGGCAGGGGTATAGGGACGAGCAGTACTTC.

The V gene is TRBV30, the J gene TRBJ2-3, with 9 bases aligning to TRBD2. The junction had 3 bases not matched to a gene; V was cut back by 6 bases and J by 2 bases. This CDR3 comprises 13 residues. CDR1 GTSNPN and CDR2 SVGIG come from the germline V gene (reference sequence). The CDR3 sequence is CACGTSSTDTQYF. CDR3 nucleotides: TGTGCCTGCGGGACTAGCTCCACAGATACGCAGTATTTT.

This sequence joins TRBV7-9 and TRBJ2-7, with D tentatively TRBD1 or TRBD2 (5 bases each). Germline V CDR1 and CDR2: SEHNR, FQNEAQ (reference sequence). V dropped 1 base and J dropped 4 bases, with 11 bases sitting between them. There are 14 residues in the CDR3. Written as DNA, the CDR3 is TGTGCCAGCAGCTTAGGTGTGGGGGATTACGAGCAGTACTTC. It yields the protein CASSLGVGDYEQYF.

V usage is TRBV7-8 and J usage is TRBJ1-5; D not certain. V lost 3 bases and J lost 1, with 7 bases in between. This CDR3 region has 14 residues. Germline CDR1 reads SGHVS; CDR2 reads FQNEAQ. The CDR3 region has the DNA TGTGCCAGCAGCTTTGCAGTGAGCAATCAGCCCCAGCATTTT. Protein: CASSFAVSNQPQHF.

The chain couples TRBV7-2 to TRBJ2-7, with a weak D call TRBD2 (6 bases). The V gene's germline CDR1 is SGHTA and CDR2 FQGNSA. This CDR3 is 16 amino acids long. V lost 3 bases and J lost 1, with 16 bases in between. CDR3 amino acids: CASSFWAGPLSYEQYF. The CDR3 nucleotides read TGTGCCAGCAGCTTTTGGGCGGGGCCCCTTTCCTACGAGCAGTACTTC.

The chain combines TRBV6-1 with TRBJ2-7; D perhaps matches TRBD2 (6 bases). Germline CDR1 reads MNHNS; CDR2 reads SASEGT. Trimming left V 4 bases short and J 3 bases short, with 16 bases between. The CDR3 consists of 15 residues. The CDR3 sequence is CASSAPGRGDYEQYF. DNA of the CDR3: TGTGCCAGCAGTGCCCCAGGGCGGGGCGACTACGAGCAGTACTTC.

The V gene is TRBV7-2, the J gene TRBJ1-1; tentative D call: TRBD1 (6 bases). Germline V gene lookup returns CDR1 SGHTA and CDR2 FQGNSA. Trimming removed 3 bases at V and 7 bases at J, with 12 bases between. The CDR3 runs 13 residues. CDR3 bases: TGTGCCAGCAGCTTTGCGGGGGCAGGTGAAGCTTTCTTT. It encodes CASSFAGAGEAFF.